The 20 T cell receptor beta chains presented below share a single source sample, sequenced in a study of blood T cell repertoires in COVID-19. TCRdb keeps only in-frame clones here, not all; method: immunoSEQ multiplex PCR. The sample shows about 330,000 clones, 65% to 90% of them seen only once. Material: peripheral blood. These receptors came from a human donor in a cohort sampled during active COVID-19.

This clone came up once. The chain has TRBV5-5 and TRBJ2-1; D is possibly TRBD2 (6 bases). Germline CDR1 and CDR2: SGHKS and YYEKEE (reference sequence). The V end was cut by 4 bases, the J end by 6 bases, with 17 bases between. The CDR3 loop spans 15 amino acids. As DNA, the CDR3 is TGTGCCAGCAGCCTGTGGGACCTGGGAGGCAATGAGCAGTTCTTC. Its protein is CASSLWDLGGNEQFF.

The gene calls are TRBV5-6 and TRBJ1-2; TRBD1 aligns across 7 bases. The CDR3 runs 13 residues. V shed 5 bases and J 2 bases; nucleotides not matched to a gene: 3. The V gene's germline CDR1 is SGHDT and CDR2 YYEEEE. The chain's CDR3 is CASSKTGNYGYTF. In DNA form, the CDR3 reads TGTGCCAGCAGTAAGACAGGGAACTATGGCTACACCTTC.

The chain employs TRBV6-1 and TRBJ1-5; D uncertain. The CDR3 spans 13 residues. V gave up 2 bases and J gave up 4 bases, with 6 bases separating them. Per the germline V gene, CDR1 is MNHNS and CDR2 is SASEGT. CDR3 DNA sequence: TGTGCCAGCAGTGAACGGTTTAATCAGCCCCAGCATTTT. It is translated as CASSERFNQPQHF.

The chain has TRBV24-1 and TRBJ1-6; D is unclear. There are 15 residues in the CDR3. CDR1 and CDR2 from the germline V gene are KGHDR and SFDVKD. The V end was cut by 4 bases, the J end by 10 bases, with 16 bases between. The CDR3 sequence is CATSELEVSKSPLHF. The CDR3 coding sequence is TGTGCCACCAGTGAACTGGAGGTTAGTAAGTCACCCCTCCACTTT.

This clone has a handful of counts. For the CDR3, the DNA is TGTGCCAGCAGCGCCTTCGTTCAGGATCCTGGCTACACCTTC. Translated, it gives CASSAFVQDPGYTF. This chain uses TRBV9 with TRBJ1-2; the D is unclear. The germline V and J ends were trimmed by 3 bases and 7 bases, with 16 bases remaining between them. The CDR3 has 14 amino acids. Germline V gives CDR1 SGDLS, CDR2 YYNGEE.

This clone was seen only once. The chain uses TRBV6-4 and TRBJ1-6, with 11 nucleotides matching TRBD1. CDR3 length equals 13 residues. CDR1 and CDR2 from the germline V gene are MRHNA and SNTAGT. V lost 7 bases, J lost 10 bases, and 3 bases stayed unmatched. This CDR3 reads CASNRDRGSPLHF. CDR3 bases: TGTGCCAGCAACCGGGACAGGGGGTCACCCCTCCACTTT.

The chain employs TRBV5-1 and TRBJ1-5; D is possibly TRBD1 (5 bases). Between the trimmed V and J ends, which lost 5 bases and 1 base, there was a span of 13 bases. This CDR3 has 15 residues. CDR1 SGHRS and CDR2 YFSETQ come from the germline V gene. The CDR3 coding sequence is TGCGCCAGCAGACCGGGGGGTTTAAGCAATCAGCCCCAGCATTTT. It yields the protein CASRPGGLSNQPQHF.

The chain combines TRBV20-1 with TRBJ2-2; the D gene is possibly TRBD2 (5 bases). Germline V gene lookup returns CDR1 DFQATT and CDR2 SNEGSKA (reference sequence). This CDR3 is 14 amino acids long. V lost 3 bases and J 4 bases, leaving 12 bases between the germline ends. Written as DNA, the CDR3 is TGCAGTGCTAGTCCTGTGACTATCACCGGGGAGCTGTTTTTT. Translation: CSASPVTITGELFF.

The CDR3 region is CASSIIGGASNQPQHF. The CDR3 coding sequence is TGTGCCAGTAGTATAATAGGGGGCGCGAGCAATCAGCCCCAGCATTTT. This chain uses TRBV19 with TRBJ1-5; TRBD1 matches 7 bases. J lost 1 base, V lost 2 bases, and 5 bases had no gene match. Germline V lookup: CDR1 LNHDA, CDR2 SQIVND (reference sequence). The CDR3 length is 16 residues.

The chain recombines TRBV19 with TRBJ2-3; 16 bases match TRBD2. The CDR3 runs to 17 residues. With V trimmed by 6 bases and J by 4 bases, 7 bases remained unmatched. The germline V gene encodes CDR1 LNHDA and CDR2 SQIVND (reference sequence). Here the CDR3 DNA reads TGTGCCAGTAGGCGCTCGGGGACTAGCGGGGGGGCAGATACGCAGTATTTT. It encodes CASRRSGTSGGADTQYF.

This clone was observed a handful of times. Other DNA sequences from this sample encode an identical CDR3 as well. The chain links TRBV5-1 to TRBJ2-7; D is perhaps TRBD1 (5 bases). The germline V and J ends were trimmed by 6 bases and 3 bases, with 7 bases remaining between them. Germline V CDR1 and CDR2: SGHRS, YFSETQ. The CDR3 length is 11 residues. The CDR3 sequence is CASTQGYEQYF. For the CDR3, the DNA is TGCGCCAGCACCCAGGGCTACGAGCAGTACTTC.

The chain uses TRBV18 and TRBJ2-7; TRBD1 matches at 7 bases. V gave up 3 bases and J gave up 0 bases; unmatched junction bases: 2. Germline V gene data show CDR1 as KGHSH and CDR2 as LQKENI. There are 14 residues in the CDR3. CDR3 amino acids: CASSPPGGSYEQYF. Written as DNA, the CDR3 is TGTGCCAGCTCACCTCCAGGGGGCTCCTACGAGCAGTACTTC.

This clone was recorded a few times. The genes are TRBV25-1 and TRBJ1-2, with D perhaps TRBD1 (6 bases). V lost 1 base to trimming and J lost 10 bases, with 10 bases between them. This CDR3 is 12 amino acids long. The germline gives CDR1 MGHDK, CDR2 SYGVNS. The CDR3: CASSESGQLYTF. In nucleotides, the CDR3 is TGTGCCAGCAGTGAATCAGGACAGCTCTACACCTTC.

Only a few counts were recorded for this clone. Here the CDR3 reads CATGTDYGYTF. The CDR3 region has the DNA TGTGCCACCGGGACAGACTATGGCTACACCTTC. V gene TRBV24-1 combines with J gene TRBJ1-2; 7 nucleotides align to TRBD1. Looked up from germline, CDR1 is KGHDR and CDR2 is SFDVKD. Germline trimming cut 9 bases from V and 3 bases from J; bases unmatched to any gene: 0. The CDR3 is made up of 11 amino acids.

The rearrangement links TRBV19 to TRBJ1-5; the match to TRBD1 covers 8 bases. This CDR3 spans 16 amino acids. Trimming took 4 bases from V and 5 from J; bases not matched to a gene: 10. Germline values: CDR1 LNHDA, CDR2 SQIVND (reference sequence). The chain's CDR3 is CASSTDRDRRDQPQHF. CDR3 bases: TGTGCCAGTAGTACAGACCGGGACAGGAGAGATCAGCCCCAGCATTTT.

Only a few counts were recorded for this clone. V and J are TRBV7-2 and TRBJ1-1; possible D gene TRBD1, 5 bases. The germline gives CDR1 SGHTA, CDR2 FQGNSA. The CDR3 is 18 amino acids. Trimming cost V 5 bases and J 5 bases, with 27 bases left between them. DNA of the CDR3: TGTGCCAGCAGCCCTCCTAAGAAGACAAAAGGGGTCGGGACTGAAGCTTTCTTT. Protein product: CASSPPKKTKGVGTEAFF.

The genes are TRBV19 and TRBJ2-3; 8 bases are a match to TRBD1. The CDR3 spans 16 residues. Germline values: CDR1 LNHDA, CDR2 SQIVND (reference sequence). V lost 5 bases, J lost 2 bases, and 9 bases stayed unmatched. The CDR3 region is CASSESGGWATDTQYF. In DNA form, the CDR3 reads TGTGCCAGTAGTGAATCAGGGGGCTGGGCCACAGATACGCAGTATTTT.

The V call is TRBV2, the J call TRBJ1-1, with D perhaps matching TRBD1 (5 bases). The CDR3 spans 14 residues. The germline CDR1 and CDR2 sequences are SNHLY and FYNNEI. V lost 4 bases, J lost 5 bases, and 14 bases lay in between. CDR3: CASSGWQGSTEAFF. The CDR3 DNA is TGTGCCAGCAGTGGATGGCAGGGCAGTACTGAAGCTTTCTTT.

The CDR3 protein is CASSPLDRGAVGYTF. The CDR3 nucleotides read TGTGCCAGTAGTCCCCTGGACAGGGGCGCGGTCGGCTACACCTTC. The rearrangement links TRBV19 to TRBJ1-2; 9 bases agree with TRBD1. Germline V lookup: CDR1 LNHDA, CDR2 SQIVND (reference sequence). The CDR3 has 15 residues. Unmatched junction bases numbered 12, after V lost 5 bases and J lost 8 bases.

V usage is TRBV20-1 and J usage is TRBJ2-7, with D maybe TRBD1 (6 bases). This CDR3 region has 11 residues. Germline CDR1 reads DFQATT; CDR2 reads SNEGSKA (reference sequence). V lost 5 bases, J lost 7 bases, and 12 bases lay in between. The CDR3 protein is CSAFRGAEQYF. The CDR3 nucleotides read TGCAGTGCTTTCAGGGGAGCAGAGCAGTACTTC.